Below, 3 T cell receptor beta chains from the same sample are listed, as sequenced in a study of blood T cell repertoires in COVID-19. Sequencing was performed with immunoSEQ multiplex PCR; in TCRdb, only in-frame clones are kept and a portion is missing. The sample yields 400,000 to 500,000 clones, 88% seen once. Sequencing was performed on PBMCs or T cells enriched from blood (not recorded which). The receptors stem from a woman in her 40s who had recovered from COVID-19.

V is TRBV7-8 and J is TRBJ2-3; a weak D match, TRBD2 (6 bases). The CDR3 consists of 15 residues. Germline V gene lookup returns CDR1 SGHVS and CDR2 FQNEAQ. V lost 1 base, J lost 4 bases, and 12 bases lay in between. The CDR3, as DNA: TGTGCCAGCAGCTTAGGACGGGAGTGGGCAGATACGCAGTATTTT. Translation gives CASSLGREWADTQYF.

The chain uses TRBV11-3 and TRBJ2-2; TRBD1 matches at 7 bases. V dropped 5 bases and J dropped 5; count of bases not matched to a gene: 8. CDR1 is SGHNT and CDR2 is YENEEA in the germline V gene. The CDR3 covers 15 residues. CDR3 sequence: CASSPPTGLTGELFF. CDR3 DNA: TGTGCCAGCAGCCCACCGACAGGGTTGACCGGGGAGCTGTTTTTT. The full variable domain, in which reference TRBV11-3 and TRBJ2-2 provide the parts outside the CDR3, is EAGVVQSPRYKIIEKKQPVAFWCNPISGHNTLYWYLQNLGQGPELLIRYENEEAVDDSQLPKDRFSAERLKGVDSTLKIQPAELGDSAVYLCASSPPTGLTGELFFGEGSRLTVL.

J is TRBJ1-4 and V is TRBV29-1; a possible D gene is TRBD1 (6 bases). Trimming removed 5 bases from V and 6 bases from J, with 16 bases in between. This CDR3 spans 14 amino acids. The germline gives CDR1 SQVTM, CDR2 ANQGSEA. CDR3 DNA: TGCAGCGTTAAGGACAGCGGACGTGATGAAAAACTGTTTTTT. It encodes CSVKDSGRDEKLFF.